These T cell receptor beta chains were read from a single sample in a study of T cell repertoires in ileal Crohn's disease. Clones were sequenced by immunoSEQ multiplex PCR, and TCRdb holds only the in-frame ones, with some missing. The repertoire holds 14,000 or so clones, with 60% to 85% as singletons. The sample consisted of ileal tissue. The receptors were gathered from an adult with Crohn's disease. The CDR3 runs from the conserved cysteine through the conserved F or W. D genes are given only for firm matches. Expanded clones are given a class, and other clones once, few, many or no size at all.

abundance: NA; j_gene: TRBJ1-6; v_gene: TRBV2; d_gene: NA; CDR3nt: TGTGCCAGCAGTGCGGGCGGGGCTAATTCACCCCTCCACTTT; CDR3aa: CASSAGGANSPLHF
abundance: NA; j_gene: TRBJ1-2; v_gene: TRBV27; d_gene: TRBD1; CDR3nt: TGTGCCAGCAGTTTCGCCCGGGACAGGGCCAATGGCTACACCTTC; CDR3aa: CASSFARDRANGYTF
abundance: NA; j_gene: TRBJ1-5; v_gene: TRBV28; d_gene: NA; CDR3nt: TGTGCCAGCAGTTTTCTTCAACGGTATAGCAATCAGCCCCAGCATTTT; CDR3aa: CASSFLQRYSNQPQHF
abundance: NA; j_gene: TRBJ1-6; v_gene: TRBV19; d_gene: TRBD1; CDR3nt: TGTGCCACCGCGGACAGGGGACTAAATTCACCCCTCCACTTT; CDR3aa: CATADRGLNSPLHF
abundance: NA; j_gene: TRBJ2-6; v_gene: TRBV18; d_gene: NA; CDR3nt: TGTGCCAGCTCACCACTCGGAGGGATGCCATCTGGGGCCAACGTCCTGACTTTC; CDR3aa: CASSPLGGMPSGANVLTF
abundance: NA; j_gene: TRBJ2-1; v_gene: TRBV7-2; d_gene: TRBD2; CDR3nt: TGTGCCAGCAGGGCGGGGGGATCCAATGAGCAGTTCTTC; CDR3aa: CASRAGGSNEQFF
abundance: once; j_gene: TRBJ2-5; v_gene: TRBV4-1; d_gene: NA; CDR3nt: TGCGCCAGCAGCCAAGGGGGAGCGGCCGGGGGGACCCAGTACTTC; CDR3aa: CASSQGGAAGGTQYF
abundance: NA; j_gene: TRBJ2-1; v_gene: TRBV9; d_gene: TRBD2; CDR3nt: TGTGCCAGCAGCAGACTAGCGGGGGGCTGGGAGCAGTTCTTC; CDR3aa: CASSRLAGGWEQFF
abundance: NA; j_gene: TRBJ1-6; v_gene: TRBV28; d_gene: NA; CDR3nt: TGTGCCAGCAGAATCCTCGGGGGAGGATCACCCCTCCACTTT; CDR3aa: CASRILGGGSPLHF
abundance: NA; j_gene: TRBJ1-4; v_gene: TRBV5-1; d_gene: TRBD1; CDR3nt: TGCGCCAGCAGGACCGGGACAGGGGTTGAAAAACTGTTTTTT; CDR3aa: CASRTGTGVEKLFF
abundance: NA; j_gene: TRBJ1-5; v_gene: TRBV6-5; d_gene: NA; CDR3nt: TGTGCCAGCAGTCGGACACGCAATAGCAATCAGCCCCAGCATTTT; CDR3aa: CASSRTRNSNQPQHF
abundance: few; j_gene: TRBJ1-2; v_gene: TRBV7-9; d_gene: TRBD1; CDR3nt: TGTGCCAGCAGCCGCGGACAGGCTAACTATGGCTACACCTTC; CDR3aa: CASSRGQANYGYTF
abundance: NA; j_gene: TRBJ1-3; v_gene: TRBV19; d_gene: TRBD1; CDR3nt: TGTGCCAGTAGTTCGACAGGGATTGGAAACACCATATATTTT; CDR3aa: CASSSTGIGNTIYF
abundance: NA; j_gene: TRBJ2-5; v_gene: TRBV5-1; d_gene: TRBD1; CDR3nt: TGCGCCAGCAGCCTGAGGACAGGGGAGACCCAGTACTTC; CDR3aa: CASSLRTGETQYF
abundance: NA; j_gene: TRBJ2-1; v_gene: TRBV7-7; d_gene: NA; CDR3nt: TGTGCTAGCAGCTTAGCTATAGGCGGCGATGAGCAGTTCTTC; CDR3aa: CASSLAIGGDEQFF
abundance: medium-sized; j_gene: TRBJ2-7; v_gene: TRBV4-1; d_gene: NA; CDR3nt: TGCGCCAGCAGCCGAGCAGGGGATAGCTCCTACGAGCAGTACTTC; CDR3aa: CASSRAGDSSYEQYF
abundance: medium-sized; j_gene: TRBJ2-7; v_gene: TRBV6-5; d_gene: NA; CDR3nt: TGTGCCAGCAGTGGCGGACTGACCGGCTACGAGCAGTACTTC; CDR3aa: CASSGGLTGYEQYF
abundance: few; j_gene: TRBJ2-1; v_gene: TRBV6-6; d_gene: NA; CDR3nt: TGTGCCAGCAGAGTGCGAGGCCATGAGCAGTTCTTC; CDR3aa: CASRVRGHEQFF
abundance: NA; j_gene: TRBJ2-5; v_gene: TRBV9; d_gene: NA; CDR3nt: TGTGCCAGCAGCACAAGCGGGGAGACCCAGTACTTC; CDR3aa: CASSTSGETQYF
abundance: once; j_gene: TRBJ1-2; v_gene: TRBV6-5; d_gene: NA; CDR3nt: TGTGCCAGCAGTCGGGGGTATGGCTACACCTTC; CDR3aa: CASSRGYGYTF
abundance: NA; j_gene: TRBJ1-2; v_gene: TRBV5-1; d_gene: TRBD1; CDR3nt: TGCGCCAGCGGGGACAGGGGGCAAAGTGGCTACACCTTC; CDR3aa: CASGDRGQSGYTF
abundance: NA; j_gene: TRBJ1-2; v_gene: TRBV28; d_gene: NA; CDR3nt: TGTGCCAGCAGAAGGACACAGGCCGCTCGGGGCTACACCTTC; CDR3aa: CASRRTQAARGYTF
abundance: NA; j_gene: TRBJ1-4; v_gene: TRBV7-2; d_gene: NA; CDR3nt: TGTGCCAGCAGCTTGCCCAGGGGTAATAATGAAAAACTGTTTTTT; CDR3aa: CASSLPRGNNEKLFF
abundance: NA; j_gene: TRBJ2-5; v_gene: TRBV2; d_gene: NA; CDR3nt: TGTGCCAGCAGTCCACGACTAGGGGAGACCCAGTACTTC; CDR3aa: CASSPRLGETQYF
abundance: NA; j_gene: TRBJ1-4; v_gene: TRBV5-1; d_gene: NA; CDR3nt: TGCGCCAGCAGCTTGGGGGCTCAGGCAACTAATGAAAAACTGTTTTTT; CDR3aa: CASSLGAQATNEKLFF
abundance: NA; j_gene: TRBJ1-5; v_gene: TRBV2; d_gene: TRBD1; CDR3nt: TGTGCCAGCAGTTGGACAGGGGGTATCAATCAGCCCCAGCATTTT; CDR3aa: CASSWTGGINQPQHF
abundance: NA; j_gene: TRBJ2-7; v_gene: TRBV10-3; d_gene: NA; CDR3nt: TGTGCCATCAGTGAGCCGGCCGACATAACACAGGACTACTCCTACGAGCAGTACTTC; CDR3aa: CAISEPADITQDYSYEQYF
abundance: NA; j_gene: TRBJ1-5; v_gene: TRBV6-6; d_gene: NA; CDR3nt: TGTGCCAGCAGTTACTCAACCGGGGGGGGGTACCAGCCCCAGCATTTT; CDR3aa: CASSYSTGGGYQPQHF
abundance: NA; j_gene: TRBJ1-6; v_gene: TRBV7-2; d_gene: TRBD1; CDR3nt: TGTGCCAGCAGCTACGAAAGGACAGGGACGTCCCTCCACTTT; CDR3aa: CASSYERTGTSLHF
abundance: once; j_gene: TRBJ2-1; v_gene: TRBV4-2; d_gene: TRBD2; CDR3nt: TGTGCCAGCAGCCAAGCTAGCGGGGGGGAACCATACAATGAGCAGTTCTTC; CDR3aa: CASSQASGGEPYNEQFF
abundance: NA; j_gene: TRBJ1-2; v_gene: TRBV13; d_gene: NA; CDR3nt: TGTGCCAGCATCCACAAATCCCGGGGACTATATGGCTACACCTTC; CDR3aa: CASIHKSRGLYGYTF
abundance: NA; j_gene: TRBJ1-6; v_gene: TRBV5-1; d_gene: NA; CDR3nt: TGCGCCAGCAGCCGGACAGACAATTCACCCCTCCACTTT; CDR3aa: CASSRTDNSPLHF
abundance: once; j_gene: TRBJ2-3; v_gene: TRBV2; d_gene: TRBD2; CDR3nt: TGTGCCAGCAGACTAGCGGGGTCCACAGATACGCAGTATTTT; CDR3aa: CASRLAGSTDTQYF
abundance: NA; j_gene: TRBJ2-7; v_gene: TRBV9; d_gene: TRBD2; CDR3nt: TGTGCCAGCAGCACCGGACTAGCGGGGAAAGAGCAGTACTTC; CDR3aa: CASSTGLAGKEQYF
abundance: NA; j_gene: TRBJ1-5; v_gene: TRBV5-6; d_gene: NA; CDR3nt: TGTGCCAGCAGCCTGTTAGCTGGTGGAGGGGGCAATCAGCCCCAGCATTTT; CDR3aa: CASSLLAGGGGNQPQHF
abundance: NA; j_gene: TRBJ1-5; v_gene: TRBV28; d_gene: NA; CDR3nt: TGTGCCAGCAGGTTTAGCCGCAATCAGCCCCAGCATTTT; CDR3aa: CASRFSRNQPQHF
abundance: NA; j_gene: TRBJ1-4; v_gene: TRBV29-1; d_gene: NA; CDR3nt: TGCAGCGCCACAGGCTCTGGGCCTGTTGAAAAACTGTTTTTT; CDR3aa: CSATGSGPVEKLFF
abundance: NA; j_gene: TRBJ2-3; v_gene: TRBV9; d_gene: TRBD2; CDR3nt: TGTGCCAGCAGCACCCATGGGGGTAGCGGGGCCGGGGAAACGCAGTATTTT; CDR3aa: CASSTHGGSGAGETQYF
abundance: NA; j_gene: TRBJ2-3; v_gene: TRBV7-3; d_gene: TRBD2; CDR3nt: TGTGCCAGCAGCTTATTAGGGGGGATTAGCGGGGGGCCTTCCGCTAGCACAGATACGCAGTATTTT; CDR3aa: CASSLLGGISGGPSASTDTQYF
abundance: NA; j_gene: TRBJ1-6; v_gene: TRBV13; d_gene: NA; CDR3nt: TGTGCCAGCAGTCCCGGCGGTCGGGGGGGAGCGGGGTCACCCCTCCACTTT; CDR3aa: CASSPGGRGGAGSPLHF
abundance: NA; j_gene: TRBJ1-2; v_gene: TRBV5-1; d_gene: NA; CDR3nt: TGCGCCAGCAGCTTGCTGACCGACAGCGGCTACACCTTC; CDR3aa: CASSLLTDSGYTF
abundance: once; j_gene: TRBJ2-3; v_gene: TRBV19; d_gene: TRBD2; CDR3nt: TGTGCCAGTAGTACTGCTCGGCGGGGGGCGGGAGATACGCAGTATTTT; CDR3aa: CASSTARRGAGDTQYF
abundance: NA; j_gene: TRBJ2-7; v_gene: TRBV2; d_gene: TRBD1; CDR3nt: TGTGCCAGCAGAGGACAGGGGGCGGGAGAGCAGTACTTC; CDR3aa: CASRGQGAGEQYF
abundance: NA; j_gene: TRBJ2-3; v_gene: TRBV4-2; d_gene: TRBD2; CDR3nt: TGTGCCAGCAGCCGGCCTAGCGGGGGGGCCGATACGCAGTATTTT; CDR3aa: CASSRPSGGADTQYF
abundance: NA; j_gene: TRBJ1-5; v_gene: TRBV19; d_gene: NA; CDR3nt: TGTGCCAGTAGTCCCCCCGTTTATAGCAATCAGCCCCAGCATTTT; CDR3aa: CASSPPVYSNQPQHF
abundance: NA; j_gene: TRBJ2-7; v_gene: TRBV29-1; d_gene: TRBD1; CDR3nt: TGCAGCGTTGGAGGGACAGGGGATCACCACGAGCAGTACTTC; CDR3aa: CSVGGTGDHHEQYF
abundance: few; j_gene: TRBJ2-1; v_gene: TRBV15; d_gene: TRBD2; CDR3nt: TGTGCCACCAGCCTTAGCGGGGTCTCCTACAATGAGCAGTTCTTC; CDR3aa: CATSLSGVSYNEQFF
abundance: NA; j_gene: TRBJ2-7; v_gene: TRBV11-1; d_gene: TRBD1; CDR3nt: TGTGCCAGCAGCCGGGACAGGCTACACTCCTACGAGCAGTACTTC; CDR3aa: CASSRDRLHSYEQYF
abundance: NA; j_gene: TRBJ1-4; v_gene: TRBV5-6; d_gene: NA; CDR3nt: TGTGCCAGCCCCCCGCGGAGGGGGGGTCAAAGGAACGAAAAACTGTTTTTT; CDR3aa: CASPPRRGGQRNEKLFF